This passage covers 30 T cell receptor beta chains from one sample sequenced in a study of cytomegalovirus exposure and HLA in healthy donors. Primers: 60 Vbeta forward and 13 Jbeta reverse. The table came from immunoSEQ multiplex PCR; TCRdb's copy has only in-frame clones and leaves some out. The table shows approximately 130,000 clones, with 72% occurring only once. Material for sequencing was PBMCs. All receptors come from a man between 45 and 60 years old in good health and CMV-seropositive.

J is TRBJ1-5 and V is TRBV28; no clear D. Germline CDR1 is MDHEN and CDR2 is SYDVKM. The CDR3 contains 13 residues. Deletions cut 6 bases from V and 8 bases from J, with 14 bases between. In DNA, the CDR3 is TGTGCCAGCAGCCCCCCGGCAGGTGAGCCCCAGCATTTT. This codes for CASSPPAGEPQHF.

There are a few counts of this clone. Other DNA sequences from this sample encode an identical CDR3 as well. The V and J genes are TRBV5-4 and TRBJ1-2; no reliable D call. In germline, CDR1 is SGHNT, CDR2 YYREEE (reference sequence). This CDR3 spans 12 amino acids. V gave up 0 bases and J gave up 4 bases, with 4 bases separating them. Here the CDR3 DNA reads TGTGCCAGCAGCTTGGACAGCTATGGCTACACCTTC. Amino acid sequence: CASSLDSYGYTF.

The gene calls are TRBV10-3 and TRBJ2-1; 7 bases align to TRBD1. The germline CDR1 and CDR2 sequences are ENHRY and SYGVKD. V shed 10 bases and J 7 bases; nucleotides not matched to a gene: 13. The CDR3 runs 14 residues. CDR3 sequence (DNA): TGTGCCACCAACTGGTCAGGGGACAGAAATGAGCAGTTCTTC. This encodes CATNWSGDRNEQFF.

The chain recombines TRBV11-3 with TRBJ1-1; D possibly corresponds to TRBD1 (5 bases). V lost 6 bases and J lost 4, with 9 bases in between. Germline V lookup: CDR1 SGHNT, CDR2 YENEEA. This CDR3 comprises 12 residues. The CDR3 nucleotides are TGTGCCAGCAGTGGCAGGGTCACTGAAGCTTTCTTT. It translates to CASSGRVTEAFF.

In this sample, this clone turned up once. This rearrangement joins TRBV29-1 to TRBJ1-1; 8 bases agree with TRBD1. Germline assignment: CDR1 SQVTM and CDR2 ANQGSEA. This CDR3 has 14 residues. V lost 3 bases, J lost 1 base, and 4 bases stayed unmatched. The CDR3, as DNA: TGCAGCGTTGATGGGGGACAGGCGAACACTGAAGCTTTCTTT. As protein: CSVDGGQANTEAFF.

This chain uses TRBV10-3 with TRBJ2-3; D call uncertain. The germline V gene encodes CDR1 ENHRY and CDR2 SYGVKD. Trimming left V 7 bases short and J 6 bases short, with 11 bases between. The CDR3 covers 12 residues. The CDR3 here is CAINPNGDTQYF. The CDR3 DNA reads as TGTGCCATCAATCCCAACGGGGATACGCAGTATTTT.

V is TRBV7-9 and J is TRBJ1-4; D is unresolved. The length of the CDR3 is 15 residues. CDR1 is SEHNR and CDR2 is FQNEAQ in the germline V gene (reference sequence). V was cut by 5 bases and J by 8 bases, with 18 bases left in between. The CDR3 DNA is TGTGCCAGCAGCCAGTCCAGGTCAAGTCGGGAAAAACTGTTTTTT. Protein product: CASSQSRSSREKLFF.

The rearrangement links TRBV11-2 to TRBJ2-2, with D possibly matching TRBD2 (5 bases). Germline V gene lookup returns CDR1 SGHAT and CDR2 FQNNGV. V was trimmed by 3 bases and J by 0 bases, leaving 11 bases between them. This CDR3 is 16 amino acids long. The CDR3 region has the DNA TGTGCCAGCAGCTTGGTTCGGGGTGCGAACACCGGGGAGCTGTTTTTT. It yields the protein CASSLVRGANTGELFF.

The chain links TRBV5-1 to TRBJ2-5; a weak D match, TRBD1 (5 bases). The CDR3 runs to 14 residues. Trimming left V 0 bases short and J 3 bases short, with 9 bases between. Germline V gene data show CDR1 as SGHRS and CDR2 as YFSETQ. The DNA of the CDR3 is TGCGCCAGCAGCTTGGGAAGGGGTAAAGAGACCCAGTACTTC. Translating gives CASSLGRGKETQYF.

The chain has TRBV5-4 and TRBJ2-7, with D perhaps TRBD1 (6 bases). Germline CDR1 SGHNT, CDR2 YYREEE (reference sequence). The germline V and J ends were trimmed by 3 bases and 3 bases, with 13 bases remaining between them. This CDR3 contains 14 residues. The CDR3 nucleotides read TGTGCCAGCAGCTCCGGGACAAGTTACTACGAGCAGTACTTC. It yields the protein CASSSGTSYYEQYF.

This rearrangement joins TRBV13 to TRBJ1-3; 7 nucleotides agree with TRBD1. CDR3 length: 15 residues. Germline assignment: CDR1 PRHDT and CDR2 FYEKMQ (reference sequence). The V gene end was trimmed by 8 bases and the J gene end by 0 bases; junction bases not matched to a gene: 7. The CDR3, as DNA: TGTGCCAGCTCGCTGGGACAGAGCTCTGGAAACACCATATATTTT. Its translation: CASSLGQSSGNTIYF.

The V gene is TRBV20-1, the J gene TRBJ1-1; D remains ambiguous. Germline CDR1 and CDR2: DFQATT and SNEGSKA (reference sequence). The CDR3 contains 11 residues. Trimming left V 6 bases short and J 1 base short, with 6 bases between. The CDR3 region has the DNA TGCAGTGCACAACAGAACACTGAAGCTTTCTTT. It codes for CSAQQNTEAFF.

The V call is TRBV28, the J call TRBJ2-7, with unresolved D. This CDR3 contains 13 residues. Trimming pared 4 bases from V and 1 base from J, leaving 8 bases between. In germline, CDR1 is MDHEN, CDR2 SYDVKM. The CDR3 loop reads CASSSLPSYEQYF. CDR3 in DNA: TGTGCCAGCAGTTCCCTTCCTTCCTACGAGCAGTACTTC. The full variable domain, its missing parts supplied by reference TRBV28 and TRBJ2-7, is DVKVTQSSRYLVKRTGEKVFLECVQDMDHENMFWYRQDPGLGLRLIYFSYDVKMKEKGDIPEGYSVSREKKERFSLILESASTNQTSMYLCASSSLPSYEQYFGPGTRLTVT.

This clone occurred a few times. The chain links TRBV6-1 to TRBJ1-2, with D perhaps TRBD1 (6 bases). Germline CDR1 MNHNS, CDR2 SASEGT. V lost 2 bases and J 4 bases, leaving 17 bases between the germline ends. There are 16 residues in the CDR3. In DNA form, the CDR3 reads TGTGCCAGCAGTGAATCCCTCGGGGGGCGCAGCTATGGCTACACCTTC. It translates to CASSESLGGRSYGYTF.

The chain employs TRBV2 and TRBJ1-2; the match to TRBD1 covers 11 bases. CDR3 length: 16 residues. Germline CDR1 reads SNHLY; CDR2 reads FYNNEI. Unmatched junction bases numbered 9, after V lost 6 bases and J lost 3 bases. The CDR3 nucleotides read TGTGCCAGCAGCCAGCGGACAGGGGGCACGGACTATGGCTACACCTTC. Encoded protein: CASSQRTGGTDYGYTF. The whole variable domain, filled in from reference TRBV2 and TRBJ1-2, reads EPEVTQTPSHQVTQMGQEVILRCVPISNHLYFYWYRQILGQKVEFLVSFYNNEISEKSEIFDDQFSVERPDGSNFTLKIRSTKLEDSAMYFCASSQRTGGTDYGYTFGSGTRLTVV.

V usage is TRBV5-1 and J usage is TRBJ2-4, with 7 positions matching TRBD1. In germline, CDR1 is SGHRS, CDR2 YFSETQ. The V gene end was trimmed by 4 bases and the J gene end by 8 bases; junction bases not matched to a gene: 6. The CDR3 has 13 amino acids. This CDR3 is CASSRDRADIQYF. The DNA for the CDR3 is TGCGCCAGCAGCCGAGACAGGGCCGACATTCAGTACTTC.

The chain uses TRBV7-2 and TRBJ2-7; 7 bases line up with TRBD2. J was trimmed by 3 bases and V by 7 bases; bases with no gene match: 9. Looked up from germline, CDR1 is SGHTA and CDR2 is FQGNSA. The CDR3 totals 14 residues. Here the CDR3 reads CASTFGASGYEQYF. As DNA, the CDR3 is TGTGCCAGCACCTTTGGGGCTAGCGGCTACGAGCAGTACTTC.

The chain uses TRBV12-5 and TRBJ2-1; D possibly corresponds to TRBD1 (6 bases). Germline V gene sequence: CDR1 LGHNT, CDR2 FRNRAP. Deletions cut 5 bases from V and 2 bases from J, with 10 bases between. The CDR3 extends over 14 amino acids. The CDR3 here is CASGPGTTYNEQFF. The CDR3 DNA follows: TGTGCTAGTGGTCCGGGGACAACCTACAATGAGCAGTTCTTC.

This clone was counted between two and nine times. V and J are TRBV7-6 and TRBJ2-3; 11 nucleotides match TRBD2. Per the germline V gene, CDR1 is SGHVS and CDR2 is FNYEAQ. The CDR3 extends over 15 amino acids. After removal of 4 bases from V and 4 bases from J, the junction contained 4 bases not matched to a gene. In nucleotides, the CDR3 is TGTGCCAGCAGCTATAGCGGGGGGGCATCAGATACGCAGTATTTT. Its translation: CASSYSGGASDTQYF.

The J gene is TRBJ1-1, the V gene TRBV6-5, with a weak D call TRBD1 (5 bases). Germline CDR1 and CDR2: MNHEY and SVGAGI. The CDR3 has 13 amino acids. V dropped 8 bases and J dropped 1 base, with 11 bases sitting between them. As DNA, the CDR3 is TGTGCCAGCGGGCCGGGGGGGAACACTGAAGCTTTCTTT. Translated: CASGPGGNTEAFF.

In this sample, this clone turned up a few times. The CDR3 nucleotides are TGTGCCACCAGCAGTCCCGGGACAAAGAACACTGAAGCTTTCTTT. Protein sequence: CATSSPGTKNTEAFF. The chain recombines TRBV15 with TRBJ1-1; a possible D gene is TRBD1 (6 bases). The length of the CDR3 is 15 residues. Germline lookup yields CDR1 LNHNV and CDR2 YYDKDF (reference sequence). Trimming shortened V by 3 bases and J by 1 base, and 12 bases separated the two germline ends.

Only one count was recorded for this clone. The chain carries TRBV18 and TRBJ2-7; 7 bases are a match to TRBD1. This CDR3 comprises 13 residues. Germline lookup yields CDR1 KGHSH and CDR2 LQKENI. Trimming cost V 5 bases and J 7 bases; bases outside gene matches: 8. The CDR3 coding sequence is TGTGCCAGCTCATCAGGACAGGAGAGAGAGCAGTACTTC. Translation: CASSSGQEREQYF.

In nucleotides, the CDR3 is TGTGCCAGCAGCTTGGCCCCAGCGGGAGTGCTTGACACGCAGTATTTT. Protein sequence: CASSLAPAGVLDTQYF. This chain uses TRBV5-4 with TRBJ2-3; 8 bases agree with TRBD2. With V trimmed by 0 bases and J by 9 bases, 12 bases remained unmatched. Germline values: CDR1 SGHNT, CDR2 YYREEE (reference sequence). CDR3 length equals 16 residues.

This chain joins TRBV29-1 and TRBJ1-4; no firm D call. The germline V gene encodes CDR1 SQVTM and CDR2 ANQGSEA. V was cut by 4 bases and J by 10 bases, with 13 bases left in between. This CDR3 has 12 amino acids. Written as DNA, the CDR3 is TGCAGCGTTGCAAGGGAGCCAGGAAAACTGTTTTTT. Translating it yields CSVAREPGKLFF.

This chain joins TRBV10-3 and TRBJ1-1; unclear D gene. Per the germline V gene, CDR1 is ENHRY and CDR2 is SYGVKD. The CDR3 extends over 13 amino acids. V was trimmed by 0 bases and J by 8 bases, leaving 10 bases between them. CDR3 nucleotide sequence: TGTGCCATCAGTGAGTCGGGCCAGCCGGAAGCTTTCTTT. Its protein product is CAISESGQPEAFF.

This clone was seen more than once but under ten times. The chain couples TRBV2 to TRBJ2-2, with 10 positions matching TRBD1. CDR3 length: 17 amino acids. Germline values: CDR1 SNHLY, CDR2 FYNNEI. The junction had 14 bases not matched to a gene; V was cut back by 11 bases and J by 2 bases. CDR3 residues: CACGPGTGARNTGELFF. Written as DNA, the CDR3 is TGTGCCTGCGGTCCCGGGACAGGGGCGCGAAACACCGGGGAGCTGTTTTTT.

The chain combines TRBV12-5 with TRBJ2-7, with 14 positions matching TRBD2. Germline trimming cut 5 bases from V and 3 bases from J; bases unmatched to any gene: 6. The V gene's germline CDR1 is LGHNT and CDR2 FRNRAP. The CDR3 sequence is 16 residues long. CDR3: CASGPGLAGANYEQYF. CDR3 nucleotide sequence: TGTGCTAGTGGTCCGGGACTAGCGGGGGCGAACTACGAGCAGTACTTC.

This rearrangement joins TRBV28 to TRBJ1-1; 7 bases agree with TRBD1. CDR1 is MDHEN, CDR2 SYDVKM, per germline. This CDR3 comprises 15 residues. V was clipped by 5 bases and J by 11 bases; unmatched bases: 17. CDR3 protein: CASSPSGQVPFVAFF. CDR3 nucleotides: TGTGCCAGCAGTCCATCCGGACAGGTTCCCTTTGTGGCTTTCTTT. Complete variable domain (other parts from reference TRBV28 and TRBJ1-1): DVKVTQSSRYLVKRTGEKVFLECVQDMDHENMFWYRQDPGLGLRLIYFSYDVKMKEKGDIPEGYSVSREKKERFSLILESASTNQTSMYLCASSPSGQVPFVAFFGQGTRLTVV.

The chain combines TRBV7-2 with TRBJ1-1; 9 bases map to TRBD1. J gave up 4 bases and V 5 bases, and 5 bases lay outside the gene matches. The CDR3 extends over 14 amino acids. Per germline, CDR1 SGHTA and CDR2 FQGNSA. CDR3 DNA sequence: TGTGCCAGCAGCACACAGGGGGCCGTCACTGAAGCTTTCTTT. Translated: CASSTQGAVTEAFF. The full variable domain, completed using reference TRBV7-2 and TRBJ1-1, is GAGVSQSPSNKVTEKGKDVELRCDPISGHTALYWYRQSLGQGLEFLIYFQGNSAPDKSGLPSDRFSAERTGGSVSTLTIQRTQQEDSAVYLCASSTQGAVTEAFFGQGTRLTVV.

The chain links TRBV19 to TRBJ2-1; 12 positions match TRBD2. The CDR3 runs to 17 residues. The germline V gene encodes CDR1 LNHDA and CDR2 SQIVND (reference sequence). J gave up 0 bases and V 5 bases, and 5 bases lay outside the gene matches. The CDR3 region has the DNA TGTGCCAGTAGTGGACTAGCGGGACACCCCTCCTACAATGAGCAGTTCTTC. Translating gives CASSGLAGHPSYNEQFF.